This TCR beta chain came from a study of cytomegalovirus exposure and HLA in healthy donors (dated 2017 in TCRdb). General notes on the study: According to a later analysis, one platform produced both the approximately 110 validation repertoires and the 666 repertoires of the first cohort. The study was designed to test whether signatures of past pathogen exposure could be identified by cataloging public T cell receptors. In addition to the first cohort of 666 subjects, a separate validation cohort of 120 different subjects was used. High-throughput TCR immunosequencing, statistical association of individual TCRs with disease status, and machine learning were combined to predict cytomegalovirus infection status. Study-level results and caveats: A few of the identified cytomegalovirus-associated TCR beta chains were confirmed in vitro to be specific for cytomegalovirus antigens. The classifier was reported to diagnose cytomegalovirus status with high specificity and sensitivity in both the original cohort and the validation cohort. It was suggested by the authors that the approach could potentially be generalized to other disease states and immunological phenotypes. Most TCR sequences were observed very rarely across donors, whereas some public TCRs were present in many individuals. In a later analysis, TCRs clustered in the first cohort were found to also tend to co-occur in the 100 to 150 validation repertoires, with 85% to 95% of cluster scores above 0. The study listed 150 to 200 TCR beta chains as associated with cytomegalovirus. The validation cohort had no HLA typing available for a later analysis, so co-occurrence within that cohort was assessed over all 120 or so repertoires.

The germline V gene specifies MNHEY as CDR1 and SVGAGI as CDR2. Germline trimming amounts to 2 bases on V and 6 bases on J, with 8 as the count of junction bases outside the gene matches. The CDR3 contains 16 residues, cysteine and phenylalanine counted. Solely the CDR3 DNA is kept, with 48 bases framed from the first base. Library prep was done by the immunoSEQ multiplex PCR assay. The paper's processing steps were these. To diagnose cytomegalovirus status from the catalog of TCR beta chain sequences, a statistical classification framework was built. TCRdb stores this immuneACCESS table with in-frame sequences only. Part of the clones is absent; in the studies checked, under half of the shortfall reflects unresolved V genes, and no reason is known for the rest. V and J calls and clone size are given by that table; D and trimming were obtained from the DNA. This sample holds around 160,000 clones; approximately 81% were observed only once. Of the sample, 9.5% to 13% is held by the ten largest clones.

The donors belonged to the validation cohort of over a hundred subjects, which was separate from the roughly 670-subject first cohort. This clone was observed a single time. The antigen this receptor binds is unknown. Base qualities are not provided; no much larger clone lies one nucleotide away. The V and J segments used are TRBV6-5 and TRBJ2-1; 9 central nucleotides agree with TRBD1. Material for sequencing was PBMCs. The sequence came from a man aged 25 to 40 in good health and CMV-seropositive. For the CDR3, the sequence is CASSYIGQGFFNEQFF. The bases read TGTGCCAGCAGTTACATAGGACAGGGGTTTTTCAATGAGCAGTTCTTC.